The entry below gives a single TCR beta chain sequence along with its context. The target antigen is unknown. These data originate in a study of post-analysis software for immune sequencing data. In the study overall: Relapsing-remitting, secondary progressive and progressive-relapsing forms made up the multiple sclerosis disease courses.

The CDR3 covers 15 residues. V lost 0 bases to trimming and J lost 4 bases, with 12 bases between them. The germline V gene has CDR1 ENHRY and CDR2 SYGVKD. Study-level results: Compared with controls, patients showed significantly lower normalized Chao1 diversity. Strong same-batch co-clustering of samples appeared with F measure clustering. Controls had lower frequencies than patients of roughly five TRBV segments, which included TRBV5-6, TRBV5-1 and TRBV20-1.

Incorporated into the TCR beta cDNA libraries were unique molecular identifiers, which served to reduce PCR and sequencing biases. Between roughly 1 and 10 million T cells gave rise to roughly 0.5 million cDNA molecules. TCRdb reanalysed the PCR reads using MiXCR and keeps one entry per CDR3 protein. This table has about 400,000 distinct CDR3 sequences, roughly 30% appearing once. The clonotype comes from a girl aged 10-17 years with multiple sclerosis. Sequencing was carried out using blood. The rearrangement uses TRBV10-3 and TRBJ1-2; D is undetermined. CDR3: CAISESLGESYGYTF. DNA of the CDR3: TGTGCCATCAGTGAGTCGCTGGGCGAGAGCTATGGCTACACCTTC.